Below are 16 T cell receptor beta chains sequenced from a single sample in a study of T cell repertoires in cytomegalovirus infection. TCRdb ran MiXCR on the reads and lists one entry per CDR3 protein. The repertoire holds 95,000 to 120,000 distinct CDR3 sequences, with about 30% as singletons. These receptors' targets are unknown. The material sequenced was CD8+ T cells from cultured PBMCs, taken from culture after CMV antigen stimulation. These receptors were taken from a human donor in good health (CMV status not recorded). Some clones in this sample may be carry-over from other donors' samples.

In its sample, this clonotype was seen a few times. The rearrangement links TRBV27 to TRBJ2-1; maybe TRBD1 (6 bases). This CDR3 has 12 amino acids. V was pared by 5 bases and J by 9 bases, with 11 bases between. Per the germline V gene, CDR1 is MNHEY and CDR2 is SMNVEV (reference sequence). The CDR3 DNA reads TGTGCCAGCAGTACAGGGCTTACTGAGCAGTTCTTC. It translates to CASSTGLTEQFF.

This chain joins TRBV7-8 and TRBJ2-1, with 10 bases that match TRBD2. Germline V gene data show CDR1 as SGHVS and CDR2 as FQNEAQ. CDR3 length: 16 residues. V was clipped by 4 bases and J by 5 bases; unmatched bases: 8. In DNA form, the CDR3 reads TGTGCCAGCAGCTCAAGAGCGGGGGGGCCCGACAATGAGCAGTTCTTC. It codes for CASSSRAGGPDNEQFF. Based on the CDR3 plus reference TRBV7-8 and TRBJ2-1, the full variable domain is GAGVSQSPRYKVAKRGQDVALRCDPISGHVSLFWYQQALGQGPEFLTYFQNEAQLDKSGLPSDRFFAERPEGSVSTLKIQRTQQEDSAVYLCASSSRAGGPDNEQFFGPGTRLTVL.

The V call is TRBV12-3 or TRBV12-4, the J call TRBJ2-5; 8 positions agree with TRBD2. The junction had 19 bases not matched to a gene; V was cut back by 3 bases and J by 1 base. The CDR3 is 20 amino acids. CDR3 sequence (DNA): TGTGCCAGCAGTTTTTTGGGGTCGTTCCCGGCGGGGGGACTCCAAGAGACCCAGTACTTC. Translation gives CASSFLGSFPAGGLQETQYF.

This clonotype has more than one count but fewer than ten. This chain connects TRBV4-1 to TRBJ1-1; D gene uncertain. CDR3 size: 16 residues. Trimming stripped 1 base from V and 0 bases from J, with 12 bases between. Germline CDR1 is MGHRA and CDR2 is YSYEKL. CDR3 DNA sequence: TGCGCCAGCAGCCAAGCCAATAAGGCAGTGAACACTGAAGCTTTCTTT. Protein product: CASSQANKAVNTEAFF.

CDR3 in DNA: TGTGCCAGCTCACCACCGGGGGCCAGTCCTAGCACAGATACGCAGTATTTT. Protein product: CASSPPGASPSTDTQYF. The chain joins TRBV18 to TRBJ2-3; possibly TRBD1 for D (6 bases). Deletions cut 0 bases from V and 0 bases from J, with 13 bases between. This CDR3 comprises 17 residues. Germline V lookup: CDR1 KGHSH, CDR2 LQKENI.

This clonotype has at least ten counts. This chain joins TRBV6-2 or TRBV6-3 and TRBJ2-5; 8 bases map to TRBD2. The V and J ends lost 6 bases and 2 bases, in that order; junction bases with no gene match: 8. The germline gives CDR1 MNHEY, CDR2 SVGEGT. The CDR3 extends over 15 amino acids. CDR3 DNA sequence: TGTGCCAGCAGCGGACTTAGCGGGGCACAAGAGACCCAGTACTTC. Translating gives CASSGLSGAQETQYF.

This clonotype was counted only a few times. The chain joins TRBV11-2 to TRBJ2-7; possibly TRBD2 for D (5 bases). V lost 5 bases, J lost 2 bases, and 13 bases lay in between. The CDR3 is made up of 14 amino acids. Germline CDR1 reads SGHAT; CDR2 reads FQNNGV. CDR3 sequence (DNA): TGTGCCAGCAGCCATGGACGGGATACCTACGAGCAGTACTTC. Its translation: CASSHGRDTYEQYF.

V and J are TRBV14 and TRBJ2-1; 13 bases fit TRBD2. The CDR3 is 16 amino acids. The trim removed 4 bases at V and 5 bases at J, leaving 5 bases unmatched. CDR1 SGHDN and CDR2 FVKESK come from the germline V gene. For the CDR3, the DNA is TGTGCCAGCAGCCGCGGACTAGCGGGGGTTGACAATGAGCAGTTCTTC. It yields the protein CASSRGLAGVDNEQFF.

This clonotype was seen more than once but under ten times. The rearrangement uses TRBV6-2 or TRBV6-3 and TRBJ1-5; D may be TRBD1 (5 bases). The germline V and J ends were trimmed by 6 bases and 4 bases, with 16 bases remaining between them. The CDR3 length is 15 residues. Germline V gene lookup returns CDR1 MNHEY and CDR2 SVGEGT. The CDR3 spells CASRAGTRWNQPQHF. The CDR3 nucleotides read TGTGCCAGCAGAGCCGGGACCCGGTGGAATCAGCCCCAGCATTTT.

The V gene is TRBV27, the J gene TRBJ1-1; D is undetermined. CDR3 length: 13 residues. The germline gives CDR1 MNHEY, CDR2 SMNVEV (reference sequence). Trimming took 1 base from V and 4 from J, leaving 7 bases between them. In DNA form, the CDR3 reads TGTGCCAGCAGTTTATTTGGAGGCACTGAAGCTTTCTTT. This sequence encodes CASSLFGGTEAFF.

The rearrangement joins TRBV10-3 to TRBJ2-3; TRBD2 is a possible D gene (6 bases). CDR1 is ENHRY, CDR2 SYGVKD, per germline. The CDR3 contains 15 residues. The V end was cut by 6 bases, the J end by 4 bases, with 17 bases between. The CDR3, as DNA: TGTGCCATCAGATCTGACGGGGGTTGGGCAGATACGCAGTATTTT. Translating gives CAIRSDGGWADTQYF.

This clonotype showed up just a few times. The V call is TRBV14, the J call TRBJ2-7; weak D call: TRBD1 (6 bases). The CDR3 totals 15 residues. Per the germline V gene, CDR1 is SGHDN and CDR2 is FVKESK. With 4 bases removed from V and 3 bases from J, the gap between germline ends came to 16 bases. The CDR3 here is CASSLLDSPVYEQYF. As DNA, the CDR3 is TGTGCCAGCAGCCTATTGGACAGCCCAGTCTACGAGCAGTACTTC.

This chain links TRBV6-6 with TRBJ1-4; a weak D match, TRBD1 (5 bases). CDR1 and CDR2 from the germline V gene are MNHNY and SVGAGI (reference sequence). V shed 2 bases and J shed 8 bases, with 12 bases lying between them. This CDR3 is built from 14 residues. CDR3 bases: TGTGCCAGCAGTTACCGGGGACCCTGGGAAAAACTGTTTTTT. It yields the protein CASSYRGPWEKLFF.

DNA for the CDR3: TGTGCCAGCAGGCCACTAATCGGGAATACGCAGTATTTT. Translated: CASRPLIGNTQYF. V gene TRBV7-9 combines with J gene TRBJ2-3; possibly TRBD2 for D (5 bases). V lost 6 bases, J lost 7 bases, and 14 bases lay in between. The CDR3 sequence is 13 residues long. Germline CDR1 SEHNR, CDR2 FQNEAQ (reference sequence). The variable domain in full, completed from reference TRBV7-9 and TRBJ2-3, reads DTGVSQNPRHKITKRGQNVTFRCDPISEHNRLYWYRQTLGQGPEFLTYFQNEAQLEKSRLLSDRFSAERPKGSFSTLEIQRTEQGDSAMYLCASRPLIGNTQYFGPGTRLTVL.

This rearrangement joins TRBV4-3 to TRBJ1-2, with 9 bases matching TRBD1. From germline, CDR1 is LGHNA and CDR2 YSLEER. Unmatched junction bases numbered 6, after V lost 4 bases and J lost 3 bases. This CDR3 has 15 residues. Written as DNA, the CDR3 is TGCGCCAGCAGCCCCGACAGGGGGGTATACTATGGCTACACCTTC. This translates into CASSPDRGVYYGYTF.

The V and J genes are TRBV12-3 or TRBV12-4 and TRBJ2-5; perhaps TRBD2 as D (5 bases). This CDR3 is built from 12 residues. Trimming removed 5 bases from V and 5 bases from J, with 9 bases in between. The CDR3 DNA reads TGTGCCAGCAGTCCGGGGTCGGAGACCCAGTACTTC. Translated: CASSPGSETQYF.